This paragraph reports one T cell receptor beta chain. This clonotype was picked up a small number of times. What antigen it recognizes has not been identified. There are no base qualities to consult, and no much larger clone falls within one base. TCRdb names Illumina HiSeq 1500 as the instrument used. TCRdb passed the public sequencing reads through fastp at Q25 and MiXCR, retaining productive beta sequences. Identical CDR3 protein sequences are pooled into one entry, listed with their most common genes and DNA. The sample has some 600,000 distinct CDR3 sequences on record, around 24% of them singletons. Of the sample, roughly 8% is held by the ten largest clones. The entry originates in a study of T cell repertoires in cytomegalovirus infection (dated by TCRdb to between 2018 and 2021). For the study in its entirety: Donor HLA type was relevant to the analysis, because carriage of CMV infection together with the matching HLA type was indicated by public TCR beta signatures.

The paper's findings and limits, for the study overall: The ex vivo response was dominated by HLA-C-restricted CMV-specific TCR beta clonotypes, which also provided the single most frequent clonotype in two of eight donors. In both this cohort and an independent cohort of under 450 donors, the cumulative frequency of public TCR beta family members distinguished carriers of CMV infection plus the relevant HLA type.

CDR1 DFQATT and CDR2 SNEGSKA were looked up in the germline V gene (reference sequence). Inclusive of the bounding cysteine and phenylalanine, the CDR3 is 15 residues long. Just CDR3 DNA is preserved here, 45 bases in frame from base 1. After removal of 7 bases from V and 2 bases from J, the junction retains 6 bases not matched to a gene. This TCR was recovered from a human donor in good health (CMV status not recorded). Some clones in this sample may be carry-over from other donors' samples. Here the chain combines TRBV20-1 and TRBJ2-5, and 14 junctional nucleotides match TRBD2. The specimen was CD8+ T cells from PBMCs. DNA sequence: TGCAGTGTAGGACTAGCGGGGGGCAAACAAGAGACCCAGTACTTC. This encodes CSVGLAGGKQETQYF.